This record looks at one T cell receptor (beta chain) sequence and its context. Assay used: immunoSEQ multiplex PCR; TCRdb lists only in-frame clones, some missing. The table includes tens of thousands of clones, about 91% detected once. The source of the sample is a study of OX40 agonist ivuxolimab in advanced cancers. CDR1 is SGHRS and CDR2 is YFSETQ in the germline V gene. This CDR3 comprises 16 residues. Trimming removed 2 bases from V and 0 bases from J, with 15 bases in between. The V and J genes are TRBV5-1 and TRBJ2-7, with no clear D. The specimen was CD4+ or CD8+ T cells sorted from blood, collected in a trial of the OX40 agonist ivuxolimab. This TCR was sampled from an adult with an advanced solid tumor such as melanoma, head and neck, liver or kidney cancer. The CDR3 loop is CASSLTGRSSSYEQYF. In nucleotides, the CDR3 is TGCGCCAGCAGCTTAACTGGACGGTCCAGCTCCTACGAGCAGTACTTC.